This TCR beta chain was recovered during a study of blood T cell repertoires in COVID-19. Looking at the study overall: There were acute and convalescent COVID-19 samples, and they came from the United States, Italy and Spain. Sources were T cells, B-cell-depleted T cells, or PBMCs; the material itself was cDNA or gDNA.

Original analysis: Estimates of nucleated cell counts were drawn from the amplification of reference gene primers. Libraries were prepared by immunoSEQ multiplex PCR; TCRdb keeps only in-frame clonotypes and omits some of them. That table gives V, J and clone size, and the DNA gave D and trimming. The sample consists of about 73,000 clones, roughly 80% of them appearing once. This sequence was found in a woman aged 60-75 years with acute or convalescent COVID-19. Sequenced sample: peripheral blood.

The CDR3 region has the DNA TGCGCCAGCAGTGGGGGTTGGCGGGGGGACTACGAGCAGTACTTC. This sequence encodes CASSGGWRGDYEQYF. The V call is TRBV10-1, the J call TRBJ2-7, with TRBD2 matching over 8 bases. J gave up 3 bases and V 4 bases, and 8 bases lay outside the gene matches. Germline loops: CDR1 WNHNN, CDR2 SYGVQD (reference sequence). The CDR3 has 15 amino acids.